The T cell receptor (beta chain) under discussion was sequenced for a study of blood T cell repertoires in COVID-19. On the study more broadly: Collection of acute and convalescent COVID-19 samples took place in the United States, Italy and Spain. Sources were T cells, B-cell-depleted T cells, or PBMCs; the material itself was cDNA or gDNA.

Seattle participants joined during active infection and were tracked over time. CDR3 length: 16 residues. V lost 1 base and J lost 8; bases outside the gene matches: 14. CDR1 is SQVTM and CDR2 is ANQGSEA in the germline V gene. As handled by the study authors: For nucleated cells, counts were estimated from reference gene primer amplification. The protocol was immunoSEQ multiplex PCR, while the TCRdb copy is restricted to in-frame clones and leaves out a portion. V and J calls plus clone size are reproduced from that table; the DNA served to infer D and trimming. The table has 130,000 to 150,000 clones, roughly 77% seen once.

Input material: peripheral blood. This TCR derives from a woman between 65 and 79 years old with COVID-19, enrolled during active disease. The chain has TRBV29-1 and TRBJ1-2; 9 nucleotides align to TRBD1. The CDR3 region has the DNA TGCAGCGTTGAAGGGGCCGGGACAGGGAGGTTATCCGGCTACACCTTC. As protein: CSVEGAGTGRLSGYTF.